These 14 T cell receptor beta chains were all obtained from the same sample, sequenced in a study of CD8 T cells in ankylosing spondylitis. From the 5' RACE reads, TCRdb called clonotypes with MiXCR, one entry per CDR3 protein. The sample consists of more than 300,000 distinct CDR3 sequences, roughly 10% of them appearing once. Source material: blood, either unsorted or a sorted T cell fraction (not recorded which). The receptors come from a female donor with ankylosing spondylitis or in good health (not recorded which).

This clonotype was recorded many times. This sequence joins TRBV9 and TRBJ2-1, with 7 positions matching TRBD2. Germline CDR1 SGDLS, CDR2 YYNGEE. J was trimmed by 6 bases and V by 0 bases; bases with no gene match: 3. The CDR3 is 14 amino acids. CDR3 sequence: CASSVAGGVNEQFF. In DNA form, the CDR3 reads TGTGCCAGCAGCGTAGCGGGAGGAGTCAATGAGCAGTTCTTC.

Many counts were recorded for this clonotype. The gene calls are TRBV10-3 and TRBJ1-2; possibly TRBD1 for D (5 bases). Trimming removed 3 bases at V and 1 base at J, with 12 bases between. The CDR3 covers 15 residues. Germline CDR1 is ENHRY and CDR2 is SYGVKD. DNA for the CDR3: TGTGCCATCAGTGAACCGACAGATTTTAACTATGGCTACACCTTC. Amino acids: CAISEPTDFNYGYTF.

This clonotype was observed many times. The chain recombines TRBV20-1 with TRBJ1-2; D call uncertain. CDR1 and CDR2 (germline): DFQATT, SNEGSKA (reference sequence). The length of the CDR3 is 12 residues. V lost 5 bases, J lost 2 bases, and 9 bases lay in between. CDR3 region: CSAASVNYGYTF. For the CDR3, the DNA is TGCAGTGCTGCCTCCGTAAACTATGGCTACACCTTC.

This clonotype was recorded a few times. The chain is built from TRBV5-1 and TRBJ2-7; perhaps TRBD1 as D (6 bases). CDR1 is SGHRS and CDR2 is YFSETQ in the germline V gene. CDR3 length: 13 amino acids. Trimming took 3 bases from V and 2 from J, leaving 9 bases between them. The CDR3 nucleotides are TGCGCCAGCAGCTATGGGGACACCTACGAGCAGTACTTC. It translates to CASSYGDTYEQYF.

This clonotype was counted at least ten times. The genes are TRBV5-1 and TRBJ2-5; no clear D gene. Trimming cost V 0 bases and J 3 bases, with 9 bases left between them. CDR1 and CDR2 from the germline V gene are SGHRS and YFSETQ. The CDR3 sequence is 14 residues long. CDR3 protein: CASSLGPGKETQYF. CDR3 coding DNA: TGCGCCAGCAGCTTGGGGCCAGGTAAAGAGACCCAGTACTTC.

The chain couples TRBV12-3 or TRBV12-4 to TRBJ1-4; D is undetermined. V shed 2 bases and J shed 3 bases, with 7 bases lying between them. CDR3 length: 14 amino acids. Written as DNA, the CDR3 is TGTGCCAGCAGTTTACGGCAGCCTAATGAAAAACTGTTTTTT. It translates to CASSLRQPNEKLFF.

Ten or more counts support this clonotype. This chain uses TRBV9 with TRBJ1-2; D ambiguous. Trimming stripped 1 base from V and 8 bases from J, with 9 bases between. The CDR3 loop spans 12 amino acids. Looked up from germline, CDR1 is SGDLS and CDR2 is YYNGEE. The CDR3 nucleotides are TGTGCCAGCAGCGTATCAACTGGGGGCTACACCTTC. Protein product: CASSVSTGGYTF.

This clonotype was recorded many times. DNA for the CDR3: TGTGCCAGCAGCTCGGACTTTAGGGCCCTGAGACCCGAGCAGTACTTC. Its translation: CASSSDFRALRPEQYF. V is TRBV7-2 and J is TRBJ2-7; D perhaps matches TRBD2 (5 bases). V was cut by 4 bases and J by 6 bases, with 22 bases left in between. This CDR3 region has 16 residues. Germline-derived CDR1 and CDR2 are SGHTA and FQGNSA. Variable domain in full (rest from reference TRBV7-2 and TRBJ2-7): GAGVSQSPSNKVTEKGKDVELRCDPISGHTALYWYRQSLGQGLEFLIYFQGNSAPDKSGLPSDRFSAERTGGSVSTLTIQRTQQEDSAVYLCASSSDFRALRPEQYFGPGTRLTVT.

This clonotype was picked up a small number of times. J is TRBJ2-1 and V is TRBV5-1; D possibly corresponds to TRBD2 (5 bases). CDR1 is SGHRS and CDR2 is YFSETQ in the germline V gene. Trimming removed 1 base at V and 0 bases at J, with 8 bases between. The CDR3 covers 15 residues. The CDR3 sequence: CASSLRESSYNEQFF. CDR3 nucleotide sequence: TGCGCCAGCAGCTTGAGGGAGAGCTCCTACAATGAGCAGTTCTTC.

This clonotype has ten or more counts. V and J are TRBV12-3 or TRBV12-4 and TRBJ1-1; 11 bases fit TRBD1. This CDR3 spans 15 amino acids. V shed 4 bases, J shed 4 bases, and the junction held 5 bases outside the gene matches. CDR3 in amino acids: CASSSGDRGFTEAFF. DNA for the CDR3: TGTGCCAGCAGTTCGGGGGACAGGGGGTTCACTGAAGCTTTCTTT.

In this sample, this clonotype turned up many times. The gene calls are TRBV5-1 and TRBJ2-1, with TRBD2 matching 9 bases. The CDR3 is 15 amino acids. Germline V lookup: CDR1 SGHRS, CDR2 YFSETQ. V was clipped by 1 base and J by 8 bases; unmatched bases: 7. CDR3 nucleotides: TGCGCCAGCAGCTTGAGGCGGGAGGGCCTCGATGAGCAGTTCTTC. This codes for CASSLRREGLDEQFF.

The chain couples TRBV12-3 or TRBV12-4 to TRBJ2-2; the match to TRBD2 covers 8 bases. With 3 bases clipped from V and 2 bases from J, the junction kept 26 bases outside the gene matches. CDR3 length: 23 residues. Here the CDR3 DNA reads TGTGCCAGCAGTTTGAGGCTTAGCCACGCGCCGATTCCCAGCGGGAGTAACACCGGGGAGCTGTTTTTT. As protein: CASSLRLSHAPIPSGSNTGELFF.

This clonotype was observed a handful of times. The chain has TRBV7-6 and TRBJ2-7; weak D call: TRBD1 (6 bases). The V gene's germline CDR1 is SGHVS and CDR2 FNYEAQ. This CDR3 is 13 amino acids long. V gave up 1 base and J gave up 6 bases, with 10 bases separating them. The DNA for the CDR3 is TGTGCCAGCAGCTTAGACGACAGGTTCGAGCAGTACTTC. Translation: CASSLDDRFEQYF.

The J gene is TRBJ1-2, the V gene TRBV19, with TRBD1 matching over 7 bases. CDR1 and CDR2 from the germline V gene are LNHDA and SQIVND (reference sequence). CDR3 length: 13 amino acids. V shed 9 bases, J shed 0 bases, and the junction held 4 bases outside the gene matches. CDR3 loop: CASKGATNYGYTF. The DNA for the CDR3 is TGTGCCAGCAAGGGGGCTACTAACTATGGCTACACCTTC.